Below, 14 T cell receptor beta chains from the same sample are listed, as sequenced in a study of shared clonotypes between healthy human individuals. TCRdb's copy holds only in-frame clones and misses some; the assay was immunoSEQ multiplex PCR. Among about 1 million clones listed, 70% to 80% were seen once. The sample consisted of memory CD4+ T cells sorted from blood. Regarding subset: CD45RA-negative fraction. The receptors here all came from a man between 18 and 29 years old in good health.

This chain links TRBV5-4 with TRBJ2-2; 11 bases map to TRBD2. The CDR3 is made up of 18 amino acids. V shed 4 bases and J 4 bases; nucleotides not matched to a gene: 12. Germline CDR1 reads SGHNT; CDR2 reads YYREEE (reference sequence). The CDR3 sequence is CASSPGLAGGAGTGELFF. As DNA, the CDR3 is TGTGCCAGCAGCCCCGGGTTAGCGGGAGGGGCTGGCACCGGGGAGCTGTTTTTT. Full variable domain (rest looked up from reference TRBV5-4 and TRBJ2-2): ETGVTQSPTHLIKTRGQQVTLRCSSQSGHNTVSWYQQALGQGPQFIFQYYREEENGRGNFPPRFSGLQFPNYSSELNVNALELDDSALYLCASSPGLAGGAGTGELFFGEGSRLTVL.

The chain couples TRBV28 to TRBJ1-2; 7 bases line up with TRBD1. V shed 6 bases, J shed 8 bases, and the junction held 12 bases outside the gene matches. Germline-derived CDR1 and CDR2 are MDHEN and SYDVKM. There are 14 residues in the CDR3. CDR3 nucleotide sequence: TGTGCCAGCAGGCCTAATGACAGGGTGGGAGGCTACACCTTC. Amino acid sequence: CASRPNDRVGGYTF.

The chain joins TRBV6-5 to TRBJ1-1; D is possibly TRBD1 (5 bases). Germline CDR1 reads MNHEY; CDR2 reads SVGAGI. Trimming took 8 bases from V and 1 from J, leaving 11 bases between them. The CDR3 contains 13 residues. The CDR3: CASARAGNTEAFF. The CDR3 DNA reads TGTGCCAGCGCCAGGGCAGGGAACACTGAAGCTTTCTTT.

The rearrangement links TRBV9 to TRBJ2-2; TRBD1 matches at 10 bases. The CDR3 has 16 residues. CDR1 and CDR2 from the germline V gene are SGDLS and YYNGEE. V gave up 4 bases and J gave up 4 bases; unmatched junction bases: 7. CDR3 sequence (DNA): TGTGCCAGCAGCCAAGCCGGGACAGGGGTCACCGGGGAGCTGTTTTTT. It specifies CASSQAGTGVTGELFF.

The CDR3 DNA sequence: TGTGCCAGCAGTATCGCAGGGAAAGGGACCACCGGGGAGCTGTTTTTT. As protein: CASSIAGKGTTGELFF. This chain connects TRBV28 to TRBJ2-2; perhaps D is TRBD1 or TRBD2 (5 bases each). Germline loops: CDR1 MDHEN, CDR2 SYDVKM. There are 16 residues in the CDR3. The V gene lost 5 bases and the J gene lost 4 bases, with 17 bases spanning the gap.

This clone was found a few times. V is TRBV4-2 and J is TRBJ2-2; 7 bases agree with TRBD2. V lost 0 bases and J lost 4; bases outside the gene matches: 5. The CDR3 extends over 16 amino acids. The V gene's germline CDR1 is LGHNA and CDR2 YNFKEQ. The CDR3 DNA reads TGTGCCAGCAGCCAAGAGGGGGGGTTCGGCACCGGGGAGCTGTTTTTT. Translation: CASSQEGGFGTGELFF.

The V gene is TRBV29-1, the J gene TRBJ1-2; D is unresolved. The CDR3 consists of 11 residues. Germline V gives CDR1 SQVTM, CDR2 ANQGSEA. Trimming cost V 5 bases and J 2 bases, with 6 bases left between them. CDR3 region: CSVSVNYGYTF. CDR3 nucleotide sequence: TGCAGCGTTTCGGTCAACTATGGCTACACCTTC.

The genes are TRBV19 and TRBJ2-7; TRBD2 is a possible D gene (7 bases). Germline assignment: CDR1 LNHDA and CDR2 SQIVND (reference sequence). This CDR3 has 16 amino acids. V lost 3 bases to trimming and J lost 7 bases, with 22 bases between them. CDR3 coding DNA: TGTGCCAGTAGTATTATGCTCGGACGGAAGGGGGGGGAGCAGTACTTC. Translated: CASSIMLGRKGGEQYF. The whole variable domain, filled in from reference TRBV19 and TRBJ2-7, reads DGGITQSPKYLFRKEGQNVTLSCEQNLNHDAMYWYRQDPGQGLRLIYYSQIVNDFQKGDIAEGYSVSREKKESFPLTVTSAQKNPTAFYLCASSIMLGRKGGEQYFGPGTRLTVT.

This clone was seen a handful of times. This sequence joins TRBV2 and TRBJ1-6; D ambiguous. There are 14 residues in the CDR3. Trimming shortened V by 3 bases and J by 5 bases, and 8 bases separated the two germline ends. Germline CDR1 SNHLY, CDR2 FYNNEI. DNA for the CDR3: TGTGCCAGCAGTGAGTTTGCTAATAATTCACCCCTCCACTTT. As protein: CASSEFANNSPLHF.

For the CDR3, the DNA is TGTGCCATCTTGAGGGGGAACACTGAAGCTTTCTTT. Its protein product is CAILRGNTEAFF. V and J are TRBV10-3 and TRBJ1-1, with D possibly matching TRBD1 (5 bases). Germline V gene lookup returns CDR1 ENHRY and CDR2 SYGVKD. V was shortened by 8 bases and J by 1 base, with 8 bases between the two germline ends. The CDR3 length is 12 residues.

This clone has more than one count but fewer than ten. This CDR3 is also generated by other DNA sequences in the sample. The CDR3 sequence is CASSQGVGPETQYF. The CDR3 DNA is TGCGCCAGCAGCCAAGGGGTAGGGCCAGAGACCCAGTACTTC. This chain joins TRBV4-3 and TRBJ2-5; D gene ambiguous. This CDR3 has 14 residues. V was shortened by 1 base and J by 4 bases, with 10 bases between the two germline ends. The germline V gene has CDR1 LGHNA and CDR2 YSLEER.

This chain's CDR3 is CASSSISGGASRNEQFF. Written as DNA, the CDR3 is TGTGCCAGCAGCAGTATTAGCGGGGGGGCCTCGCGTAATGAGCAGTTCTTC. The chain couples TRBV14 to TRBJ2-1; 11 bases agree with TRBD2. The CDR3 extends over 17 amino acids. J was trimmed by 7 bases and V by 5 bases; bases with no gene match: 13. Per germline, CDR1 SGHDN and CDR2 FVKESK.

The sample holds one count of this clone. The chain is built from TRBV5-1 and TRBJ1-2; D not certain. Germline V lookup: CDR1 SGHRS, CDR2 YFSETQ. Trimming took off 4 bases at V and 8 bases at J, with 15 bases between the two ends. This CDR3 contains 13 residues. CDR3 DNA sequence: TGCGCCAGCAGCCCTCCCCGGGGTGAAGGCTACACCTTC. Translating gives CASSPPRGEGYTF.

The rearrangement links TRBV6-5 to TRBJ1-2, with unresolved D. This CDR3 is built from 16 residues. Germline CDR1 is MNHEY and CDR2 is SVGAGI. Trimming shortened V by 0 bases and J by 0 bases, and 11 bases separated the two germline ends. In DNA form, the CDR3 reads TGTGCCAGCAGTTACTCGGGGTCAGGCCCTAACTATGGCTACACCTTC. It yields the protein CASSYSGSGPNYGYTF.